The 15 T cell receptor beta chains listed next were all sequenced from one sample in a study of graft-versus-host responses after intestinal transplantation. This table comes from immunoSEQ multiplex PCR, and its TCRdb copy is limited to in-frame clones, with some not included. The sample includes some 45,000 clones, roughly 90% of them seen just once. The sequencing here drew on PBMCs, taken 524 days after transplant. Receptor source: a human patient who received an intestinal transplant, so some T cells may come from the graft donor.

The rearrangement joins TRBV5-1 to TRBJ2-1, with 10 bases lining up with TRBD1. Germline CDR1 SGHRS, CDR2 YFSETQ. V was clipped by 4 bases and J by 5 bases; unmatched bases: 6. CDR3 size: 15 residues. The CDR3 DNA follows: TGCGCCAGCAGCCGGGACAGGGGTTCTCACAATGAGCAGTTCTTC. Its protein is CASSRDRGSHNEQFF.

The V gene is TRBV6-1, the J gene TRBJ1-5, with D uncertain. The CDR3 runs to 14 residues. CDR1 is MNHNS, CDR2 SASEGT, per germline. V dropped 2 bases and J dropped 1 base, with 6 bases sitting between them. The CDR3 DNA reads TGTGCCAGCAGTGAAAGAAGGAGCAATCAGCCCCAGCATTTT. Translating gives CASSERRSNQPQHF.

The CDR3 spells CASSLGAVAGGIYEQYF. Written as DNA, the CDR3 is TGTGCCAGCAGCTTAGGGGCAGTGGCAGGGGGGATATACGAGCAGTACTTC. V usage is TRBV7-6 and J usage is TRBJ2-7; D possibly corresponds to TRBD1 (7 bases). Germline V gene sequence: CDR1 SGHVS, CDR2 FNYEAQ. The CDR3 has 17 residues. V lost 1 base and J 4 bases, leaving 20 bases between the germline ends.

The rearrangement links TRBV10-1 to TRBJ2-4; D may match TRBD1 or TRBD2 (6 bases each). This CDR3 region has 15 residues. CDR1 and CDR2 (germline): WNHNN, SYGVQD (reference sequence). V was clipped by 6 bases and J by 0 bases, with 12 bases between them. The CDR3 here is CASSQRGVAKNIQYF. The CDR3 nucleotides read TGCGCCAGCAGCCAAAGGGGGGTAGCCAAAAACATTCAGTACTTC.

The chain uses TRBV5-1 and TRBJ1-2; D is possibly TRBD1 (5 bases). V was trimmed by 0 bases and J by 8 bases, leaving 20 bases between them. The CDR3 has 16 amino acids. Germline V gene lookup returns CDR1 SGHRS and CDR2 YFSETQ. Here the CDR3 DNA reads TGCGCCAGCAGCTTGGCCGGGACCAGGGTATTCTACGGCTACACCTTC. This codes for CASSLAGTRVFYGYTF.

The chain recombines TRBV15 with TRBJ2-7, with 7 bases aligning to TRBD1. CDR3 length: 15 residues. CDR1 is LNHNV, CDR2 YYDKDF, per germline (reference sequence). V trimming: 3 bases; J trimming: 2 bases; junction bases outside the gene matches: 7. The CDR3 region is CATSSQATGAYEQYF. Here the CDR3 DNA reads TGTGCCACCAGCAGCCAGGCCACAGGGGCCTACGAGCAGTACTTC. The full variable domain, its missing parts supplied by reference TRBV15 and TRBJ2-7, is DAMVIQNPRYQVTQFGKPVTLSCSQTLNHNVMYWYQQKSSQAPKLLFHYYDKDFNNEADTPDNFQSRRPNTSFCFLDIRSPGLGDTAMYLCATSSQATGAYEQYFGPGTRLTVT.

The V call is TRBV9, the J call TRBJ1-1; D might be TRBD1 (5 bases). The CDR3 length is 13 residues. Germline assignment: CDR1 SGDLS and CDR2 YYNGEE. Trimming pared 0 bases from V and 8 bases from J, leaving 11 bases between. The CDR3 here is CASSVDWGSEAFF. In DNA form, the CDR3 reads TGTGCCAGCAGCGTAGATTGGGGCTCAGAAGCTTTCTTT.

CDR3 in DNA: TGTGCCAGCAGCTTAGGGATTCAAGAGACCCAGTACTTC. Its translation: CASSLGIQETQYF. The V gene is TRBV13, the J gene TRBJ2-5; D is unresolved. The germline gives CDR1 PRHDT, CDR2 FYEKMQ (reference sequence). The CDR3 has 13 residues. V was clipped by 0 bases and J by 2 bases, with 4 bases between them.

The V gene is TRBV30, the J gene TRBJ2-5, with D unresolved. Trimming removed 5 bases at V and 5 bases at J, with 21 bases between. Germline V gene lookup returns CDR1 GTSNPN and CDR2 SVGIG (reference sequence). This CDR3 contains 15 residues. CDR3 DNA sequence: TGTGCCTGGCATCTGAGGTACCGGTTCGACGAGACCCAGTACTTC. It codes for CAWHLRYRFDETQYF. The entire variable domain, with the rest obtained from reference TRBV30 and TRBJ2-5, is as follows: SQTIHQWPATLVQPVGSPLSLECTVEGTSNPNLYWYRQAAGRGLQLLFYSVGIGQISSEVPQNLSASRPQDRQFILSSKKLLLSDSGFYLCAWHLRYRFDETQYFGPGTRLLVL.

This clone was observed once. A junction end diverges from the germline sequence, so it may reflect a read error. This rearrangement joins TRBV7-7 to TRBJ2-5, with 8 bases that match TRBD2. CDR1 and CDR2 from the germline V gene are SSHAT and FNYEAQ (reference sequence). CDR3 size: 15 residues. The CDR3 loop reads CASSLAGLAGETQYF. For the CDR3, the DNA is TGTGCTAGCAGCTTAGCGGGTCTAGCGGGTGAGACCCAGTACTTC. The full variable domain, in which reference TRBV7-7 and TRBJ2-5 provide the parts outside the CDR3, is GAGVSQSPRYKVTKRGQDVTLRCDPISSHATLYWYQQALGQGPEFLTYFNYEAQPDKSGLPSDRFSAERPEGSISTLTIQRTEQRDSAMYRCASSLAGLAGETQYFGPGTRLLVL.

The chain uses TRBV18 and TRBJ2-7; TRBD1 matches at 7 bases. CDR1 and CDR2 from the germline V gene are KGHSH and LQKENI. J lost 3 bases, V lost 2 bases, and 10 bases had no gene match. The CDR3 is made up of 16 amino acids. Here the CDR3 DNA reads TGTGCCAGCTCACCAAAGACAGGGACCCCCGGCTACGAGCAGTACTTC. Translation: CASSPKTGTPGYEQYF.

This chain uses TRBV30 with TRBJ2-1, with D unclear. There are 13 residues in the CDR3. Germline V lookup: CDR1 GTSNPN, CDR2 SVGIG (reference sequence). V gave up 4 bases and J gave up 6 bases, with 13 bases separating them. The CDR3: CAWTISLRNEQFF. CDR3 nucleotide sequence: TGTGCCTGGACCATCAGCCTCCGCAATGAGCAGTTCTTC.

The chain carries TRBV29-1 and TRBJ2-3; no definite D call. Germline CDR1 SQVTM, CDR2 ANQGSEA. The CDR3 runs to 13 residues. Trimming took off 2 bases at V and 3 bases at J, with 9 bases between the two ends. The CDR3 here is CSVEREGTDTQYF. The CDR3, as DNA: TGCAGCGTTGAAAGGGAAGGAACAGATACGCAGTATTTT.

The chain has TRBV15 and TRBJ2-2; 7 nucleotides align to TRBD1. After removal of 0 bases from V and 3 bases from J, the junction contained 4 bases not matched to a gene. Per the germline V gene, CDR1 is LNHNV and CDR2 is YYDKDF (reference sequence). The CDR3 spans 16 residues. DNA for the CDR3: TGTGCCACCAGCAGAGATGGACAGGATTACACCGGGGAGCTGTTTTTT. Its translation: CATSRDGQDYTGELFF.

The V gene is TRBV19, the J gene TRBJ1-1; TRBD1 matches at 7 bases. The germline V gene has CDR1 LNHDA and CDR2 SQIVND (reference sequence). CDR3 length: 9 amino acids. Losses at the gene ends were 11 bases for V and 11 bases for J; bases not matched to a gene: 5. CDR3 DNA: TGTGCCGGACAGGTCGGGGCTTTCTTT. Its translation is CAGQVGAFF.